What follows are 17 T cell receptor beta chains derived from one specimen sequenced in a study of T cells in Graves' hyperthyroidism and ophthalmopathy. The CDR3 regions of TCR beta were amplified from RNA transcripts. With the HTBI primer set, the TCR CDR3 went through a first round of RT-PCR. TCRdb ran MiXCR on the multiplex PCR reads and lists one entry per CDR3 protein. The sample has 500,000 to 800,000 distinct CDR3 sequences; approximately 14% are singletons. Sequencing input: blood. The receptors were sampled from a woman between 50 and 59 years old with Graves' ophthalmopathy.

There are many counts of this clonotype. The rearrangement links TRBV2 to TRBJ2-7; D possibly corresponds to TRBD1 (5 bases). Germline CDR1 and CDR2: SNHLY and FYNNEI. The CDR3 is 13 amino acids. The V gene lost 7 bases and the J gene lost 1 base, with 11 bases spanning the gap. The CDR3 here is CASKLGLSYEQYF. The CDR3 region has the DNA TGTGCCAGCAAACTGGGGCTGTCCTACGAGCAGTACTTC.

This chain links TRBV12-3 or TRBV12-4 with TRBJ2-7; 8 bases agree with TRBD1. This CDR3 is built from 14 residues. V trimming: 5 bases; J trimming: 0 bases; junction bases outside the gene matches: 3. For the CDR3, the DNA is TGTGCCAGCAGTAATACAGGGGGCTCCTACGAGCAGTACTTC. Translation: CASSNTGGSYEQYF.

This clonotype was seen at least ten times. J is TRBJ2-1 and V is TRBV28, with 14 positions matching TRBD2. Germline loops: CDR1 MDHEN, CDR2 SYDVKM. V was pared by 5 bases and J by 0 bases, with 9 bases of the junction left unmatched. This CDR3 has 19 amino acids. In DNA form, the CDR3 reads TGTGCCAGCAGTCCCGGACTAGCGGGAGGTCCTCCCTCCTACAATGAGCAGTTCTTC. It encodes CASSPGLAGGPPSYNEQFF.

This clonotype was observed many times. V usage is TRBV28 and J usage is TRBJ2-4; no definite D call. V lost 3 bases to trimming and J lost 0 bases, with 12 bases between them. Germline V gene lookup returns CDR1 MDHEN and CDR2 SYDVKM. This CDR3 is 16 amino acids long. In DNA, the CDR3 is TGTGCCAGCAGTTTTAGGTTAAAGCTAGCCAAAAACATTCAGTACTTC. Encoded protein: CASSFRLKLAKNIQYF. The full variable domain, completed using reference TRBV28 and TRBJ2-4, is DVKVTQSSRYLVKRTGEKVFLECVQDMDHENMFWYRQDPGLGLRLIYFSYDVKMKEKGDIPEGYSVSREKKERFSLILESASTNQTSMYLCASSFRLKLAKNIQYFGAGTRLSVL.

Worth noting for this clonotype: A much larger clone sits a single nucleotide away, making a read error possible. This chain connects TRBV5-1 to TRBJ1-1, with D maybe TRBD1 (5 bases). Germline-derived CDR1 and CDR2 are SGHRS and YFSETQ. The CDR3 length is 14 residues. Deletions cut 2 bases from V and 4 bases from J, with 12 bases between. The CDR3 coding sequence is TGCGCCAGCAGCTTACCTCGGGGGAGCACTGAAGCTTTCTTT. Translated, it gives CASSLPRGSTEAFF.

This clonotype has a handful of counts. This sequence joins TRBV6-5 and TRBJ1-6; D is unresolved. The length of the CDR3 is 14 residues. Germline V lookup: CDR1 MNHEY, CDR2 SVGAGI. V was trimmed by 2 bases and J by 7 bases, leaving 9 bases between them. CDR3 residues: CASSYVTRNSPLHF. The DNA for the CDR3 is TGTGCCAGCAGTTACGTTACGAGGAATTCACCCCTCCACTTT.

The sample holds many counts of this clonotype. V usage is TRBV29-1 and J usage is TRBJ2-7; 8 nucleotides line up with TRBD1. The length of the CDR3 is 15 residues. V was pared by 5 bases and J by 2 bases, with 11 bases of the junction left unmatched. Per the germline V gene, CDR1 is SQVTM and CDR2 is ANQGSEA. CDR3 sequence reads: CSVYGGDRITYEQYF. The CDR3 DNA sequence: TGCAGCGTTTACGGCGGGGACAGGATTACCTACGAGCAGTACTTC.

This clonotype was picked up many times. The chain links TRBV7-3 to TRBJ2-1; the match to TRBD1 covers 9 bases. The J segment lost 0 bases and the V segment lost 1 base, leaving 13 bases of the junction unmatched. The length of the CDR3 is 20 residues. Germline V gene sequence: CDR1 SGHTA, CDR2 FQGTGA. CDR3 region: CASSLKGGQGLFSSYNEQFF. The CDR3 DNA sequence: TGTGCCAGCAGCTTAAAAGGGGGACAGGGACTGTTCAGCTCCTACAATGAGCAGTTCTTC.

This clonotype was detected many times. The chain is built from TRBV24-1 and TRBJ1-2; D is uncertain. Trimming took 2 bases from V and 4 from J, leaving 4 bases between them. There are 12 residues in the CDR3. The V gene's germline CDR1 is KGHDR and CDR2 SFDVKD. The CDR3 nucleotides are TGTGCCACCAGTGATTCCATCTATGGCTACACCTTC. Residues: CATSDSIYGYTF.

The chain links TRBV24-1 to TRBJ1-1; TRBD1 matches at 7 bases. Germline V gene data show CDR1 as KGHDR and CDR2 as SFDVKD. V lost 12 bases, J lost 4 bases, and 28 bases stayed unmatched. The CDR3 spans 19 residues. CDR3 in amino acids: CASIQGDFPSGQAATEAFF. CDR3 DNA sequence: TGTGCCTCCATACAGGGCGACTTCCCCAGTGGACAGGCGGCCACTGAAGCTTTCTTT.

This clonotype was picked up one time. V usage is TRBV11-2 and J usage is TRBJ2-7; 14 bases line up with TRBD2. The CDR3 consists of 18 residues. Germline lookup yields CDR1 SGHAT and CDR2 FQNNGV. V was pared by 0 bases and J by 6 bases, with 10 bases of the junction left unmatched. CDR3 DNA: TGTGCCAGCAGCTTAGATAAGGTGGGGACTAGCGGGAGATCCGAGCAGTACTTC. Amino acids: CASSLDKVGTSGRSEQYF.

The genes are TRBV6-5 and TRBJ2-5; possible D gene TRBD1, 6 bases. Per the germline V gene, CDR1 is MNHEY and CDR2 is SVGAGI. With 2 bases removed from V and 2 bases from J, the gap between germline ends came to 9 bases. This CDR3 is built from 14 residues. As DNA, the CDR3 is TGTGCCAGCAGTTACGGGACACCTCAAGAGACCCAGTACTTC. Translation gives CASSYGTPQETQYF.

Points on this clonotype: Relative to the germline gene, one junction end is altered; a read error may explain this. V usage is TRBV20-1 and J usage is TRBJ2-3, with TRBD1 as a possible D gene (5 bases). Germline V gene sequence: CDR1 DFQATT, CDR2 SNEGSKA (reference sequence). The CDR3 has 14 residues. The CDR3 sequence is CGARDGQGTYTQYF. Here the CDR3 DNA reads TGCGGTGCTAGAGATGGGCAGGGCACATATACGCAGTATTTT.

This clonotype was counted many times. The V call is TRBV6-2 or TRBV6-3, the J call TRBJ2-7; no firm D call. Trimming took 7 bases from V and 0 from J, leaving 13 bases between them. Germline values: CDR1 MNHEY, CDR2 SVGEGT. The CDR3 spans 14 residues. CDR3: CASTNDAGSYEQYF. In DNA, the CDR3 is TGTGCCAGCACTAACGATGCAGGCTCCTACGAGCAGTACTTC.

V gene TRBV2 combines with J gene TRBJ2-3; weak D call: TRBD2 (7 bases). V lost 8 bases, J lost 2 bases, and 35 bases lay in between. Germline lookup yields CDR1 SNHLY and CDR2 FYNNEI. This CDR3 contains 21 residues. CDR3 sequence (DNA): TGTGCCAGCCCTGCCCAGGGTACTTCTTCGGGGGGCTGGGGCATCACAGATACGCAGTATTTT. Translating it yields CASPAQGTSSGGWGITDTQYF.

This clonotype has at least ten counts. This chain connects TRBV20-1 to TRBJ2-3; D is possibly TRBD1 or TRBD2 (6 bases each). V was clipped by 6 bases and J by 1 base, with 17 bases between them. The CDR3 has 15 amino acids. Germline CDR1 DFQATT, CDR2 SNEGSKA (reference sequence). CDR3 DNA: TGCAGTGCAAGGAGGGGGAACGATGGCACAGATACGCAGTATTTT. As protein: CSARRGNDGTDTQYF.

CDR3 nucleotides: TGTGCCAGCAGCCCTAGATCAATGACCTTAGCCAAAAACATTCAGTACTTC. Protein product: CASSPRSMTLAKNIQYF. V and J are TRBV13 and TRBJ2-4; D ambiguous. Looked up from germline, CDR1 is PRHDT and CDR2 is FYEKMQ (reference sequence). The CDR3 extends over 17 amino acids. Trimming took 5 bases from V and 0 from J, leaving 17 bases between them.